Listed below are T cell receptor beta chains from one sample, sequenced in a study of blood T cell repertoires in COVID-19. Profiling relied on immunoSEQ multiplex PCR, and the TCRdb table lists in-frame clones only, not all of them. In the table there are some 300,000 clones, 89% of which are singletons. The specimen sequenced was PBMCs or T cells enriched from blood (not recorded which). Receptors originate from a woman between 50 and 59 years old who had been exposed to COVID-19. CDR3s include the opening cysteine and the closing phenylalanine or tryptophan. Fields, in order: CDR3 protein, CDR3 DNA, J gene, D gene, V gene, clone size. D genes are given only for firm matches. Clone size appears in some rows only: once, few, many, or a class for an expanded clone.

CDR3aa: CASSFRRTETSEAFF
CDR3nt: TGTGCCAGCAGTTTCAGAAGGACAGAAACTTCTGAAGCTTTCTTT
j_gene: TRBJ1-1
d_gene: -
v_gene: TRBV28
abundance: -

CDR3aa: CASSRLAGAVTGELFF
CDR3nt: TGTGCCAGCAGCAGACTAGCGGGGGCCGTCACCGGGGAGCTGTTTTTT
j_gene: TRBJ2-2
d_gene: TRBD2
v_gene: TRBV2
abundance: once

CDR3aa: CASNGGQGAYEQYF
CDR3nt: TGTGCCAGCAACGGCGGACAGGGGGCCTACGAGCAGTACTTC
j_gene: TRBJ2-7
d_gene: TRBD1
v_gene: TRBV11-2
abundance: -

CDR3aa: CASRPQGTGGLYEQYF
CDR3nt: TGTGCCAGCAGGCCACAAGGTACCGGGGGGCTCTACGAGCAGTACTTC
j_gene: TRBJ2-7
d_gene: -
v_gene: TRBV28
abundance: few

CDR3aa: CASSPPPLDRGGISGANVLTF
CDR3nt: TGTGCCAGCAGTCCTCCCCCCTTGGACAGGGGGGGGATCTCTGGGGCCAACGTCCTGACTTTC
j_gene: TRBJ2-6
d_gene: TRBD1
v_gene: TRBV27
abundance: -

CDR3aa: CASSEFLSEKLFF
CDR3nt: TGTGCCAGCAGTGAATTTTTGAGCGAAAAACTGTTTTTT
j_gene: TRBJ1-4
d_gene: -
v_gene: TRBV25-1
abundance: -

CDR3aa: CASRRTGVPSGANVLTF
CDR3nt: TGTGCCAGCAGGCGGACAGGGGTCCCCTCTGGGGCCAACGTCCTGACTTTC
j_gene: TRBJ2-6
d_gene: TRBD1
v_gene: TRBV5-6
abundance: -

CDR3aa: CASSLGTGTGVFGYTF
CDR3nt: TGTGCCAGCAGTTTAGGAACCGGGACAGGGGTTTTTGGCTACACCTTC
j_gene: TRBJ1-2
d_gene: TRBD1
v_gene: TRBV27
abundance: -

CDR3aa: CASSFRRWWDSTYEQYF
CDR3nt: TGTGCCAGCAGTTTTAGGCGCTGGTGGGACAGCACCTACGAGCAGTACTTC
j_gene: TRBJ2-7
d_gene: TRBD1
v_gene: TRBV28
abundance: -

CDR3aa: CASSWGGWDEKLFF
CDR3nt: TGTGCCAGCAGTTGGGGCGGTTGGGATGAAAAACTGTTTTTT
j_gene: TRBJ1-4
d_gene: -
v_gene: TRBV6-8
abundance: -

CDR3aa: CASRPTTGHSYEQYF
CDR3nt: TGTGCCAGCAGACCAACGACAGGGCACTCCTACGAGCAGTACTTC
j_gene: TRBJ2-7
d_gene: TRBD1
v_gene: TRBV25-1
abundance: -

CDR3aa: CASSDPGQGPYNEQFF
CDR3nt: TGCGCCAGCAGTGATCCCGGACAGGGACCCTACAATGAGCAGTTCTTC
j_gene: TRBJ2-1
d_gene: TRBD1
v_gene: TRBV10-1
abundance: -

CDR3aa: CARPYSETEYPSGANVLTF
CDR3nt: TGTGCCAGACCCTACTCGGAGACGGAGTACCCGTCTGGGGCCAACGTCCTGACTTTC
j_gene: TRBJ2-6
d_gene: -
v_gene: TRBV5-3
abundance: -

CDR3aa: CASSLGRGNTGELFF
CDR3nt: TGCGCCAGCAGCTTGGGCAGGGGGAACACCGGGGAGCTGTTTTTT
j_gene: TRBJ2-2
d_gene: -
v_gene: TRBV5-1
abundance: -

CDR3aa: CASSPRTGAREKLFF
CDR3nt: TGTGCCAGCAGCCCCCGGACAGGGGCACGCGAAAAACTGTTTTTT
j_gene: TRBJ1-4
d_gene: TRBD1
v_gene: TRBV14
abundance: -

CDR3aa: CASSESTGFLSEQYF
CDR3nt: TGCGCCAGCAGTGAGTCAACAGGGTTCCTCTCCGAGCAGTACTTC
j_gene: TRBJ2-7
d_gene: -
v_gene: TRBV10-2
abundance: -

CDR3aa: CASSPKGGTLNTEAFF
CDR3nt: TGTGCCAGCAGCCCCAAGGGGGGGACGCTGAACACTGAAGCTTTCTTT
j_gene: TRBJ1-1
d_gene: -
v_gene: TRBV5-6
abundance: -

CDR3aa: CATTTVPNYGYTF
CDR3nt: TGTGCCACCACGACAGTCCCTAACTATGGCTACACCTTC
j_gene: TRBJ1-2
d_gene: -
v_gene: TRBV6-5
abundance: -

CDR3aa: CASSYLAASTDTQYF
CDR3nt: TGTGCCAGCAGCTACCTAGCGGCGAGCACAGATACGCAGTATTTT
j_gene: TRBJ2-3
d_gene: TRBD2
v_gene: TRBV6-4
abundance: -

CDR3aa: CASSLGRRRSYNSPLHF
CDR3nt: TGTGCCAGCAGTTTAGGCAGGCGCCGCAGTTATAATTCACCCCTCCACTTT
j_gene: TRBJ1-6
d_gene: -
v_gene: TRBV28
abundance: -

CDR3aa: CASSIDVLGHYSNQPQHF
CDR3nt: TGTGCCAGTAGTATAGATGTTTTGGGACATTATAGCAATCAGCCCCAGCATTTT
j_gene: TRBJ1-5
d_gene: -
v_gene: TRBV19
abundance: -

CDR3aa: CASSVKAGVVDTQYF
CDR3nt: TGTGCCAGCAGTGTTAAGGCGGGGGTCGTGGATACGCAGTATTTT
j_gene: TRBJ2-3
d_gene: TRBD2
v_gene: TRBV2
abundance: -

CDR3aa: CASSSQQGAYGYTF
CDR3nt: TGTGCCAGCAGCTCCCAACAGGGGGCTTATGGCTACACCTTC
j_gene: TRBJ1-2
d_gene: TRBD1
v_gene: TRBV5-4
abundance: -

CDR3aa: CASSLRTFGNEQFF
CDR3nt: TGTGCCAGCAGCCTACGGACTTTTGGGAATGAGCAGTTCTTC
j_gene: TRBJ2-1
d_gene: -
v_gene: TRBV16
abundance: -

CDR3aa: CASSLGEYSGNTIYF
CDR3nt: TGTGCCAGCAGCTTGGGCGAGTACTCTGGAAACACCATATATTTT
j_gene: TRBJ1-3
d_gene: -
v_gene: TRBV5-8
abundance: -

CDR3aa: CASSPSSVQGKWMNTEAFF
CDR3nt: TGTGCCAGCTCACCAAGCAGTGTGCAGGGTAAGTGGATGAACACTGAAGCTTTCTTT
j_gene: TRBJ1-1
d_gene: -
v_gene: TRBV18
abundance: few

CDR3aa: CASSQLAGGPTDTQYF
CDR3nt: TGCGCCAGCAGCCAACTGGCGGGGGGCCCCACAGATACGCAGTATTTT
j_gene: TRBJ2-3
d_gene: TRBD2
v_gene: TRBV4-1
abundance: -

CDR3aa: CAGSLVTARSEAFF
CDR3nt: TGCGCCGGCAGCTTGGTAACGGCCAGGTCTGAAGCTTTCTTT
j_gene: TRBJ1-1
d_gene: -
v_gene: TRBV5-1
abundance: once

CDR3aa: CASGRERGRKETQYF
CDR3nt: TGTGCCAGTGGGAGGGAGCGGGGGAGGAAGGAGACCCAGTACTTC
j_gene: TRBJ2-5
d_gene: TRBD2
v_gene: TRBV19
abundance: -

CDR3aa: CASRTRTGGDQPQHF
CDR3nt: TGTGCCAGCAGAACACGGACAGGGGGTGATCAGCCCCAGCATTTT
j_gene: TRBJ1-5
d_gene: TRBD1
v_gene: TRBV2
abundance: -

CDR3aa: CASSLSLAVSNEQFF
CDR3nt: TGCGCCAGCAGCTTGTCGCTAGCGGTGAGCAATGAGCAGTTCTTC
j_gene: TRBJ2-1
d_gene: TRBD2
v_gene: TRBV5-1
abundance: -

CDR3aa: CASSSQPGQRLFF
CDR3nt: TGTGCCAGCAGCTCCCAACCGGGACAGAGATTGTTTTTT
j_gene: TRBJ2-2
d_gene: TRBD1
v_gene: TRBV7-9
abundance: -

CDR3aa: CAWSPGGINQPQHF
CDR3nt: TGTGCCTGGAGTCCAGGGGGGATCAATCAGCCCCAGCATTTT
j_gene: TRBJ1-5
d_gene: TRBD1
v_gene: TRBV30
abundance: -

CDR3aa: CASSREPGGGETQYF
CDR3nt: TGTGCCAGCAGCAGAGAACCGGGGGGAGGGGAGACCCAGTACTTC
j_gene: TRBJ2-5
d_gene: TRBD2
v_gene: TRBV9
abundance: -

CDR3aa: CASSPSNGFYGYTF
CDR3nt: TGTGCCAGCAGCCCCTCGAACGGTTTCTATGGCTACACCTTC
j_gene: TRBJ1-2
d_gene: -
v_gene: TRBV7-9
abundance: -

CDR3aa: CASSSPPSARDGTEAFF
CDR3nt: TGTGCCAGCAGCTCCCCCCCCTCGGCCAGGGATGGCACTGAAGCTTTCTTT
j_gene: TRBJ1-1
d_gene: -
v_gene: TRBV7-2
abundance: -

CDR3aa: CASSILGQVNYNEQFF
CDR3nt: TGTGCCAGTAGTATACTAGGACAGGTTAACTACAATGAGCAGTTCTTC
j_gene: TRBJ2-1
d_gene: TRBD1
v_gene: TRBV19
abundance: -

CDR3aa: CASSLSVTGTSGNTIYF
CDR3nt: TGTGCCAGCAGCTTATCAGTGACAGGGACGTCGGGAAACACCATATATTTT
j_gene: TRBJ1-3
d_gene: TRBD1
v_gene: TRBV5-4
abundance: -

CDR3aa: CASSLEGTGRTEAFF
CDR3nt: TGCGCCAGCAGCTTGGAAGGGACAGGGCGCACTGAAGCTTTCTTT
j_gene: TRBJ1-1
d_gene: TRBD1
v_gene: TRBV5-1
abundance: -

CDR3aa: CASSAPTDTEAFF
CDR3nt: TGTGCCAGCAGTGCCCCAACAGACACTGAAGCTTTCTTT
j_gene: TRBJ1-1
d_gene: -
v_gene: TRBV25-1
abundance: -

CDR3aa: CASSFSGGNNEQFF
CDR3nt: TGTGCCAGCAGTTTTAGCGGGGGGAATAATGAGCAGTTCTTC
j_gene: TRBJ2-1
d_gene: TRBD2
v_gene: TRBV11-2
abundance: -

CDR3aa: CASSRTGDTDTQYF
CDR3nt: TGTGCCAGCTCGCGGACAGGGGACACAGATACGCAGTATTTT
j_gene: TRBJ2-3
d_gene: TRBD1
v_gene: TRBV6-4
abundance: -

CDR3aa: CAWSVKGGVQETQYF
CDR3nt: TGTGCCTGGAGTGTGAAGGGGGGGGTCCAAGAGACCCAGTACTTC
j_gene: TRBJ2-5
d_gene: -
v_gene: TRBV30
abundance: -

CDR3aa: CASGTESGNTIYF
CDR3nt: TGTGCCAGCGGAACGGAGTCTGGAAACACCATATATTTT
j_gene: TRBJ1-3
d_gene: -
v_gene: TRBV2
abundance: -

CDR3aa: CASSRDTDLSGNTIYF
CDR3nt: TGTGCCAGCTCACGGGACACGGACCTCTCTGGAAACACCATATATTTT
j_gene: TRBJ1-3
d_gene: -
v_gene: TRBV18
abundance: -

CDR3aa: CASSDSVRKETQYF
CDR3nt: TGTGCCAGCAGTGATAGTGTCAGGAAAGAGACCCAGTACTTC
j_gene: TRBJ2-5
d_gene: -
v_gene: TRBV2
abundance: -

CDR3aa: CAWSEVSSPLHF
CDR3nt: TGTGCCTGGAGTGAAGTCAGTTCACCCCTCCACTTT
j_gene: TRBJ1-6
d_gene: -
v_gene: TRBV30
abundance: few

CDR3aa: CASSIQQETQYF
CDR3nt: TGTGCCAGCAGTATACAGCAAGAGACCCAGTACTTC
j_gene: TRBJ2-5
d_gene: -
v_gene: TRBV25-1
abundance: -

CDR3aa: CASSQARGLAGGPSETQYF
CDR3nt: TGTGCCAGCAGCCAAGCGAGGGGACTAGCGGGGGGGCCGAGTGAGACCCAGTACTTC
j_gene: TRBJ2-5
d_gene: TRBD2
v_gene: TRBV3-1/TRBV3-2
abundance: -

CDR3aa: CASSHKQGDRNQPQHF
CDR3nt: TGTGCCAGCAGCCACAAACAGGGGGATCGCAATCAGCCCCAGCATTTT
j_gene: TRBJ1-5
d_gene: TRBD1
v_gene: TRBV6-2/TRBV6-3
abundance: once

CDR3aa: CATNQWPGLDTYEQYF
CDR3nt: TGTGCCACCAACCAATGGCCGGGACTTGACACCTACGAGCAGTACTTC
j_gene: TRBJ2-7
d_gene: -
v_gene: TRBV24-1
abundance: -

CDR3aa: CASSLSTTSSGNTIYF
CDR3nt: TGCGCCAGCAGCTTGTCCACAACCTCCTCTGGAAACACCATATATTTT
j_gene: TRBJ1-3
d_gene: -
v_gene: TRBV5-1
abundance: -

CDR3aa: CASSGDSPLHF
CDR3nt: TGTGCCAGCAGCGGGGATTCACCCCTCCACTTT
j_gene: TRBJ1-6
d_gene: -
v_gene: TRBV12-3/TRBV12-4
abundance: -

CDR3aa: CASSARGAQETQYF
CDR3nt: TGTGCCAGTAGTGCACGGGGGGCGCAGGAGACCCAGTACTTC
j_gene: TRBJ2-5
d_gene: -
v_gene: TRBV19
abundance: -

CDR3aa: CAWTTDVNTEAFF
CDR3nt: TGTGCCTGGACTACAGATGTGAACACTGAAGCTTTCTTT
j_gene: TRBJ1-1
d_gene: -
v_gene: TRBV30
abundance: -